The 15 T cell receptor beta chains presented below share a single source sample, sequenced in a study of monozygotic twins with inflammatory bowel disease. For each CDR3 protein, TCRdb gives one entry from its re-call of the 5' RACE reads, without DNA. Reported are some 150,000 distinct CDR3 sequences; the ten largest clones contain less than 7.5%. The sample consisted of blood. These receptor sequences come from a human donor with ulcerative colitis or Crohn's disease, or a healthy co-twin of an affected twin (not recorded which).

The chain combines TRBV11-2 with TRBJ2-3; TCRdb picks TRBD2, but there is no DNA to check that call. This CDR3 contains 17 residues. The germline CDR1 and CDR2 sequences are SGHAT and FQNNGV. The CDR3 is CASSPAWDFLRTDTQYF. Filled out from reference TRBV11-2 and TRBJ2-3, the complete variable domain reads EAGVAQSPRYKIIEKRQSVAFWCNPISGHATLYWYQQILGQGPKLLIQFQNNGVVDDSQLPKDRFSAERLKGVDSTLKIQPAKLEDSAVYLCASSPAWDFLRTDTQYFGPGTRLTVL.

The rearrangement links TRBV20-1 to TRBJ2-7; the TCRdb D gene call, TRBD1, has no DNA to confirm it. Germline CDR1 is DFQATT and CDR2 is SNEGSKA (reference sequence). The CDR3 sequence is 14 residues long. CDR3 residues: CSAYTFQGSYEQYF.

The CDR3 reads CASSILGNTDTQYF. The chain combines TRBV19 with TRBJ2-3. The CDR3 spans 14 residues. Germline CDR1 LNHDA, CDR2 SQIVND (reference sequence).

V gene TRBV18 combines with J gene TRBJ2-7; as DNA is missing, the TRBD1 call by TCRdb cannot be tested. Germline CDR1 is KGHSH and CDR2 is LQKENI. The CDR3 runs 14 residues. The CDR3 is CASSSPDRGYEQYF. Full variable domain (remainder filled in from reference TRBV18 and TRBJ2-7): NAGVMQNPRHLVRRRGQEARLRCSPMKGHSHVYWYRQLPEEGLKFMVYLQKENIIDESGMPKERFSAEFPKEGPSILRIQQVVRGDSAAYFCASSSPDRGYEQYFGPGTRLTVT.

The V call is TRBV5-1, the J call TRBJ2-2; TCRdb outputs TRBD1, but without DNA this stays unchecked. There are 15 residues in the CDR3. From germline, CDR1 is SGHRS and CDR2 YFSETQ. CDR3 protein: CASSLDPRGTGELFF.

The chain has TRBV9 and TRBJ1-1. CDR1 is SGDLS, CDR2 YYNGEE, per germline. The CDR3 loop spans 15 amino acids. CDR3 amino acids: CASSVAVTENTEAFF. Based on the CDR3 plus reference TRBV9 and TRBJ1-1, the full variable domain is DSGVTQTPKHLITATGQRVTLRCSPRSGDLSVYWYQQSLDQGLQFLIQYYNGEERAKGNILERFSAQQFPDLHSELNLSSLELGDSALYFCASSVAVTENTEAFFGQGTRLTVV.

The chain carries TRBV20-1 and TRBJ2-7; TCRdb proposes TRBD1, but this gene call is untestable without DNA. Germline V CDR1 and CDR2: DFQATT, SNEGSKA (reference sequence). This CDR3 contains 14 residues. CDR3 in amino acids: CSAFPTSDYYEQYF.

The chain joins TRBV3-1 to TRBJ1-5; the TCRdb D gene call, TRBD1, has no DNA to confirm it. The CDR3 consists of 14 residues. Germline V lookup: CDR1 LGHDT, CDR2 YNNKEL (reference sequence). The CDR3 is CASSQRGTDQPQHF. Variable domain in full (rest from reference TRBV3-1 and TRBJ1-5): DTAVSQTPKYLVTQMGNDKSIKCEQNLGHDTMYWYKQDSKKFLKIMFSYNNKELIINETVPNRFSPKSPDKAHLNLHINSLELGDSAVYFCASSQRGTDQPQHFGDGTRLSIL.

This sequence joins TRBV7-6 and TRBJ1-5. CDR1 is SGHVS, CDR2 FNYEAQ, per germline. The CDR3 contains 16 residues. CDR3 protein: CASSLGLGGGNQPQHF.

The rearrangement links TRBV5-1 to TRBJ1-6. The V gene's germline CDR1 is SGHRS and CDR2 YFSETQ. This CDR3 has 15 residues. CDR3 sequence: CASSLRGTENSPLHF.

The chain uses TRBV4-3 and TRBJ2-7. The CDR3 covers 14 residues. Germline V gene data show CDR1 as LGHNA and CDR2 as YSLEER. The CDR3 sequence is CASSQGQFFYEQYF.

The chain combines TRBV28 with TRBJ1-1; TCRdb's assignment of TRBD1 cannot be checked, as there is no DNA. The CDR3 has 14 residues. Germline CDR1 reads MDHEN; CDR2 reads SYDVKM. The CDR3 here is CASSLSGTGLEAFF.

The chain employs TRBV7-9 and TRBJ1-1. The CDR3 has 13 residues. Germline V gene data show CDR1 as SEHNR and CDR2 as FQNEAQ (reference sequence). The CDR3 here is CASSPRSGTEAFF.

The CDR3: CASSLRTDSSTGELFF. V gene TRBV4-1 combines with J gene TRBJ2-2. Germline CDR1 is MGHRA and CDR2 is YSYEKL. The CDR3 is made up of 16 amino acids.

This chain links TRBV20-1 with TRBJ1-1. The CDR3 is 16 amino acids. The germline V gene encodes CDR1 DFQATT and CDR2 SNEGSKA (reference sequence). The CDR3 spells CSARDRGSQGRTEAFF.